The rows below give T cell receptor beta chains drawn from one sample of a study of CD8 T cells in ankylosing spondylitis. TCRdb reanalysed the 5' RACE reads using MiXCR and keeps one entry per CDR3 protein. The sample has some 250,000 distinct CDR3 sequences, more than 20% seen once. The sequencing input was blood, either unsorted or a sorted T cell fraction (not recorded which). Every receptor here comes from a male donor with ankylosing spondylitis or in good health (not recorded which). CDR3s include the opening cysteine and the closing phenylalanine or tryptophan. A D gene is named only where the DNA matches it firmly. Only part of the rows carry a size: once, few, many, or a class if the clone is expanded.

V gene: TRBV10-1
D gene: -
J gene: TRBJ2-6
clone size: -
CDR3 protein: CASSAEGANVLTF
CDR3 DNA: TGCGCCAGCAGTGCGGAGGGGGCCAACGTCCTGACTTTC

V gene: TRBV10-3
D gene: -
J gene: TRBJ1-1
clone size: few
CDR3 protein: CAISESWTVMNTEAFF
CDR3 DNA: TGTGCCATCAGTGAGTCTTGGACGGTTATGAACACTGAAGCTTTCTTT

V gene: TRBV20-1
D gene: -
J gene: TRBJ2-1
clone size: -
CDR3 protein: CSASGSNEQFF
CDR3 DNA: TGCAGTGCTAGTGGTAGCAATGAGCAGTTCTTC

V gene: TRBV6-1
D gene: TRBD1
J gene: TRBJ1-1
clone size: -
CDR3 protein: CASKIDRGMGEAFF
CDR3 DNA: TGTGCCAGCAAAATAGACAGGGGAATGGGTGAAGCTTTCTTT

V gene: TRBV5-1
D gene: -
J gene: TRBJ2-7
clone size: many
CDR3 protein: CASSLGGSWYEQYF
CDR3 DNA: TGCGCCAGCAGCTTGGGGGGGAGTTGGTACGAGCAGTACTTC

V gene: TRBV19
D gene: -
J gene: TRBJ1-6
clone size: -
CDR3 protein: CASSIAGQRTRNSPLHF
CDR3 DNA: TGTGCCAGTAGTATAGCTGGACAGCGAACTCGTAATTCACCCCTCCACTTT

V gene: TRBV7-8
D gene: -
J gene: TRBJ2-2
clone size: few
CDR3 protein: CASSLRRASTGELFF
CDR3 DNA: TGTGCCAGCAGCTTACGACGCGCGAGCACCGGGGAGCTGTTTTTT

V gene: TRBV20-1
D gene: TRBD1
J gene: TRBJ1-6
clone size: few
CDR3 protein: CSAQGQGNSPLHF
CDR3 DNA: TGCAGTGCCCAGGGACAGGGGAATTCACCCCTCCACTTT

V gene: TRBV20-1
D gene: -
J gene: TRBJ1-5
clone size: -
CDR3 protein: CSARALGLQDNQPQHF
CDR3 DNA: TGCAGTGCTAGAGCTTTAGGGTTACAAGACAATCAGCCCCAGCATTTT

V gene: TRBV12-3/TRBV12-4
D gene: TRBD2
J gene: TRBJ2-2
clone size: many
CDR3 protein: CASSVRRGKGELFF
CDR3 DNA: TGTGCCAGCAGCGTACGGCGGGGGAAGGGGGAGCTGTTTTTT

V gene: TRBV29-1
D gene: -
J gene: TRBJ2-6
clone size: many
CDR3 protein: CSVPVGGVHGANVLTF
CDR3 DNA: TGCAGCGTTCCCGTCGGAGGGGTACATGGGGCCAACGTCCTGACTTTC

V gene: TRBV20-1
D gene: TRBD2
J gene: TRBJ2-3
clone size: -
CDR3 protein: CSASMPAGHTDTQYF
CDR3 DNA: TGCAGTGCTAGCATGCCAGCGGGGCACACAGATACGCAGTATTTT

V gene: TRBV20-1
D gene: TRBD2
J gene: TRBJ2-1
clone size: many
CDR3 protein: CSARRGGSDEQFF
CDR3 DNA: TGCAGTGCTAGACGGGGGGGCTCCGATGAGCAGTTCTTC

V gene: TRBV12-3/TRBV12-4
D gene: -
J gene: TRBJ2-5
clone size: few
CDR3 protein: CASNPGVGETQYF
CDR3 DNA: TGTGCCAGCAACCCGGGGGTTGGGGAGACCCAGTACTTC

V gene: TRBV20-1
D gene: TRBD1
J gene: TRBJ1-6
clone size: many
CDR3 protein: CSARETGGFRALHF
CDR3 DNA: TGCAGTGCTAGGGAGACAGGGGGTTTTCGGGCCCTCCACTTT

V gene: TRBV29-1
D gene: -
J gene: TRBJ2-2
clone size: many
CDR3 protein: CSVEKGGAGPTGELFF
CDR3 DNA: TGCAGCGTTGAGAAGGGGGGGGCGGGCCCCACCGGGGAGCTGTTTTTT